A selection of T cell receptor beta chains follows, all from one sample in a study of CD8 T cells in Susac syndrome. TCRdb re-called the immunoSEQ multiplex PCR reads through MiXCR, storing one row per CDR3 protein. This sample has over 95,000 distinct CDR3 sequences; roughly 92% occur once, and the top ten carry approximately 0.12%. The material sequenced was CD8+ T cells from PBMCs. These receptors all stem from a human donor in good health. Each CDR3 is given with its conserved first and last residue. The D gene is left open where the match is weak. Expanded clones are given a class, and other clones once, few, many or no size at all.

abundance	d_gene	v_gene	j_gene	CDR3aa	CDR3nt
-	TRBD2	TRBV20-1	TRBJ2-1	CSAILAAQISFNEQFF	TGCAGTGCTATCCTAGCGGCCCAGATATCGTTCAATGAGCAGTTCTTC
-	-	TRBV19	TRBJ2-3	CASGWGTSPDTQYF	TGTGCCAGTGGTTGGGGGACGTCCCCAGATACGCAGTATTTT
-	-	TRBV27	TRBJ2-7	CASSLSRVNSYEQYF	TGTGCCAGCAGTTTATCACGGGTGAACTCCTACGAGCAGTACTTC
few	TRBD1	TRBV6-1	TRBJ2-7	CASQTGGNYEQYF	TGTGCCAGCCAGACAGGGGGGAATTACGAGCAGTACTTC
few	-	TRBV14	TRBJ2-3	CASSQEIRGSTDTQYF	TGTGCCAGCAGCCAAGAAATACGGGGGAGCACAGATACGCAGTATTTT
-	-	TRBV2	TRBJ2-5	CASIGPGGETQYF	TGTGCCAGCATCGGCCCTGGGGGAGAGACCCAGTACTTC
-	-	TRBV9	TRBJ2-2	CASSVEHSGGGELFF	TGTGCCAGCAGCGTAGAGCACAGCGGCGGGGGGGAGCTGTTTTTT
-	-	TRBV5-6	TRBJ1-2	CASSLGSTGYTF	TGTGCCAGCAGCTTGGGATCTACGGGCTACACCTTC
few	-	TRBV7-2	TRBJ2-7	CASSAGLNYEQYF	TGTGCCAGCAGCGCGGGACTGAACTACGAGCAGTACTTC
-	-	TRBV7-9	TRBJ2-3	CASSLAGTTDTQYF	TGTGCCAGCAGCTTAGCGGGGACCACAGATACGCAGTATTTT
-	-	TRBV7-9	TRBJ1-1	CASSLAPSNTEAFF	TGTGCCAGCAGCTTAGCTCCGTCGAACACTGAAGCTTTCTTT
-	-	TRBV5-6	TRBJ2-7	CASSSTRREQYF	TGTGCCAGCAGCTCTACCAGGCGCGAGCAGTACTTC
-	TRBD2	TRBV3-1	TRBJ2-2	CASSQAGGNTGELFF	TGTGCCAGCAGCCAAGCGGGAGGTAACACCGGGGAGCTGTTTTTT
-	-	TRBV7-3	TRBJ2-4	CASSLTRDAINIQYF	TGTGCCAGCAGCCTCACGCGGGACGCAATAAACATTCAGTACTTC
-	TRBD2	TRBV20-1	TRBJ2-1	CSAADGLARNEQFF	TGCAGTGCGGCGGACGGACTAGCGCGCAATGAGCAGTTCTTC
-	TRBD1	TRBV6-2/TRBV6-3	TRBJ2-2	CASSYRGQGANTGELFF	TGTGCCAGCAGTTATCGGGGACAGGGGGCGAACACCGGGGAGCTGTTTTTT
-	-	TRBV27	TRBJ2-6	CASSLPSGSGANVLTF	TGTGCCAGCAGTTTGCCGAGCGGCTCTGGGGCCAACGTCCTGACTTTC
-	-	TRBV30	TRBJ1-1	CAWSTRGQSTEAFF	TGTGCCTGGAGTACAAGGGGTCAGAGCACTGAAGCTTTCTTT
-	-	TRBV20-1	TRBJ1-1	CSASVTEAFF	TGCAGTGCTAGCGTGACTGAAGCTTTCTTT
-	-	TRBV2	TRBJ2-4	CASSHDTAKNIQYF	TGTGCCAGCAGTCATGACACGGCCAAAAACATTCAGTACTTC
-	-	TRBV7-9	TRBJ2-5	CASSPIGQETQYF	TGTGCCAGCAGCCCGATTGGTCAAGAGACCCAGTACTTC
-	-	TRBV3-1	TRBJ1-2	CASSATKDYGYTF	TGTGCCAGCAGCGCAACTAAAGACTATGGCTACACCTTC
-	-	TRBV20-1	TRBJ1-2	CSARPTARQGPANYGYTF	TGCAGTGCTAGACCCACTGCTCGCCAAGGCCCAGCTAACTATGGCTACACCTTC
-	TRBD2	TRBV6-6	TRBJ2-7	CASSTPRGRASYEQYF	TGTGCCAGCAGTACCCCCCGCGGGAGGGCCTCCTACGAGCAGTACTTC
-	-	TRBV10-3	TRBJ2-4	CAISESQGITKNIQYF	TGTGCCATCAGTGAGTCGCAGGGAATCACCAAAAACATTCAGTACTTC
once	-	TRBV7-3	TRBJ2-3	CASSPPGRDTQYF	TGTGCCAGCAGCCCCCCGGGACGCGATACGCAGTATTTT
-	TRBD2	TRBV5-4	TRBJ2-1	CASSLITGGRNEQFF	TGTGCCAGCAGCTTGATTACGGGAGGCCGCAATGAGCAGTTCTTC
-	-	TRBV11-2	TRBJ2-4	CASSLGGSRDIQYF	TGTGCCAGCAGCTTAGGGGGCTCTAGGGACATTCAGTACTTC
-	TRBD1	TRBV9	TRBJ1-5	CASSGGTGINQPQHF	TGTGCCAGCAGCGGGGGGACAGGGATTAATCAGCCCCAGCATTTT
-	-	TRBV19	TRBJ2-1	CASGTAISSYNEQFF	TGTGCCAGTGGGACTGCCATCTCCTCCTACAATGAGCAGTTCTTC
-	TRBD1	TRBV5-1	TRBJ2-6	CASKEQGQVAGANVLTF	TGCGCCAGCAAGGAACAGGGACAGGTGGCTGGGGCCAACGTCCTGACTTTC
once	-	TRBV3-1	TRBJ2-2	CASSQDRGEQGGTGELFF	TGTGCCAGCAGCCAAGATAGGGGAGAACAGGGAGGCACCGGGGAGCTGTTTTTT
-	-	TRBV27	TRBJ2-1	CASSPDGLYNEQFF	TGTGCCAGCAGTCCCGACGGACTCTACAATGAGCAGTTCTTC
-	TRBD1	TRBV29-1	TRBJ2-6	CSVRDRDTKNSGANVLTF	TGCAGCGTCCGGGACAGGGACACTAAGAACTCTGGGGCCAACGTCCTGACTTTC
-	TRBD2	TRBV5-4	TRBJ2-1	CASSQPTGGGGSEQFF	TGTGCCAGCAGCCAACCGACTGGTGGGGGGGGGAGTGAGCAGTTCTTC
-	TRBD1	TRBV5-6	TRBJ1-6	CASSSQGAPRSPLHF	TGTGCCAGCAGCTCCCAGGGGGCGCCGAGGTCACCCCTCCACTTT
-	TRBD1	TRBV5-1	TRBJ1-1	CASSLDVPGQGAGTEAFF	TGCGCCAGCAGCTTGGACGTCCCGGGACAGGGGGCTGGGACTGAAGCTTTCTTT
once	-	TRBV14	TRBJ2-1	CASSPTLTGYNEQFF	TGTGCCAGCAGCCCAACCCTGACAGGCTACAATGAGCAGTTCTTC
-	-	TRBV2	TRBJ1-3	CASSEGVSGNTIYF	TGTGCCAGCAGTGAAGGAGTCTCTGGAAACACCATATATTTT
-	-	TRBV4-3	TRBJ1-4	CASSQGPPGLANEKLFF	TGCGCCAGCAGCCAAGGGCCCCCGGGGCTGGCTAATGAAAAACTGTTTTTT
-	TRBD1	TRBV20-1	TRBJ1-2	CSAKETGNDYGYTF	TGCAGTGCTAAAGAGACAGGGAATGACTATGGCTACACCTTC
once	TRBD1	TRBV6-5	TRBJ2-5	CASSYSPGGQETQYF	TGTGCCAGCAGTTACTCGCCAGGGGGTCAAGAGACCCAGTACTTC
-	TRBD1	TRBV20-1	TRBJ1-5	CSAASGTGGNQPQHF	TGCAGTGCTGCGTCCGGGACAGGGGGCAATCAGCCCCAGCATTTT
once	TRBD1	TRBV6-1	TRBJ2-1	CASITGGANNEQFF	TGTGCCAGCATTACAGGGGGCGCAAATAATGAGCAGTTCTTC
-	TRBD1	TRBV3-1	TRBJ1-5	CASSRGTGWSNQPQHF	TGTGCCAGCAGCCGTGGGACAGGCTGGTCCAATCAGCCCCAGCATTTT